Sequencing of this TCR beta chain was carried out in a study of T cells after yellow fever vaccination. Whole-study results and caveats: Among primary-vaccination clones, most reappeared after the booster, at almost 98% for CD4 and more than 85% for CD8.

5'RACE template switching generated TCR cDNA, adding a universal primer site and UMIs. One entry per CDR3 protein results from TCRdb running MiXCR on the 5' RACE reads. Among approximately 300,000 distinct CDR3 sequences listed, roughly 13% were seen once. This clonotype has just a few counts. The antigen remains unidentified. The receptor comes from a man under 40 who received the YFV17D yellow fever vaccine. Sequenced here: CD4+ T cells sorted from PBMCs, sampled 45 days after the yellow fever booster vaccination.

The CDR3 here is CASSSRGVGANVLTF. CDR3 coding DNA: TGTGCCAGCAGTTCTAGGGGGGTGGGGGCCAACGTCCTGACTTTC. V and J are TRBV12-3 or TRBV12-4 and TRBJ2-6, with D perhaps given as TRBD1 or TRBD2 (6 bases each). V dropped 4 bases and J dropped 4 bases, with 11 bases sitting between them. The CDR3 spans 15 residues.